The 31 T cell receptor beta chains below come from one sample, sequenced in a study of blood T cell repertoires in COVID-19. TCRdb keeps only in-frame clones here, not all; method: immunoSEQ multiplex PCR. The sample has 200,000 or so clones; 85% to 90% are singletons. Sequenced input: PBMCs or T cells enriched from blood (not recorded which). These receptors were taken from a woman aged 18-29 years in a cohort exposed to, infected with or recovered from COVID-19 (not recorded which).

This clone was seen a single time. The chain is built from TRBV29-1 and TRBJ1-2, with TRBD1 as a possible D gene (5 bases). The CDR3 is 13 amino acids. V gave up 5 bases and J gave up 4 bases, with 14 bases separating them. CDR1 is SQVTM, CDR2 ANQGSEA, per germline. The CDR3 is CSVFQGDGYGYTF. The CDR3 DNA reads TGCAGCGTTTTCCAGGGCGACGGCTATGGCTACACCTTC.

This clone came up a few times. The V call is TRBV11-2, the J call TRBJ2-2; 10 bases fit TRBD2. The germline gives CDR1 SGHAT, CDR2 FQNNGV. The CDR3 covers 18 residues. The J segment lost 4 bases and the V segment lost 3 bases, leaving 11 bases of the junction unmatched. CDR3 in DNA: TGTGCCAGCAGCTTTAGGACTAGCGGCTTGCGGGGCACCGGGGAGCTGTTTTTT. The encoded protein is CASSFRTSGLRGTGELFF.

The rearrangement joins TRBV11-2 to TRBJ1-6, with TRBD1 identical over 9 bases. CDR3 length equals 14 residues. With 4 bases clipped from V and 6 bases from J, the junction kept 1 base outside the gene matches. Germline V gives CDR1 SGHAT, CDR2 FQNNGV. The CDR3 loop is CASSWGQGNSPLHF. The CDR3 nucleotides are TGTGCCAGCAGCTGGGGACAGGGTAATTCACCCCTCCACTTT. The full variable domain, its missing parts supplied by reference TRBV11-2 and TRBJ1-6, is EAGVAQSPRYKIIEKRQSVAFWCNPISGHATLYWYQQILGQGPKLLIQFQNNGVVDDSQLPKDRFSAERLKGVDSTLKIQPAKLEDSAVYLCASSWGQGNSPLHFGNGTRLTVT.

DNA of the CDR3: TGTGCCAGCAGCGTAAGCCAAGGACAGGGTAATGAAAAACTGTTTTTT. Its translation: CASSVSQGQGNEKLFF. The chain recombines TRBV9 with TRBJ1-4, with 8 bases identical to TRBD1. Germline V gene sequence: CDR1 SGDLS, CDR2 YYNGEE. This CDR3 spans 16 amino acids. Trimming at V came to 1 base and at J to 4 bases, leaving 6 bases not matched to a gene.

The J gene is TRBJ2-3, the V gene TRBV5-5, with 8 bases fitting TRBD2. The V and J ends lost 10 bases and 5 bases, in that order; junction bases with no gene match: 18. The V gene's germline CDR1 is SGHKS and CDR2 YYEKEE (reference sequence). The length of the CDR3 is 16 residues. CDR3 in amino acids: CAGVAGMHRPVDTQYF. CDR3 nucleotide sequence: TGTGCCGGCGTAGCGGGGATGCACAGACCGGTAGATACGCAGTATTTT.

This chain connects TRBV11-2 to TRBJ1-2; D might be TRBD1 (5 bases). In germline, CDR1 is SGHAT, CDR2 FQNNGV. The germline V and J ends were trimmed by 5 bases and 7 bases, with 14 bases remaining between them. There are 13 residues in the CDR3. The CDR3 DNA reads TGTGCCAGCAGCCAGGGCATCTTGGGTGGCTACACCTTC. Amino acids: CASSQGILGGYTF.

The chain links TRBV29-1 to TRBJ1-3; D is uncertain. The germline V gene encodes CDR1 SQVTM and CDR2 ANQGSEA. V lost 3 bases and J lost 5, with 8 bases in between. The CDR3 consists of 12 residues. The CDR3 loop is CSVDQQRNTIYF. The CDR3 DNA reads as TGCAGCGTTGATCAACAGAGAAACACCATATATTTT.

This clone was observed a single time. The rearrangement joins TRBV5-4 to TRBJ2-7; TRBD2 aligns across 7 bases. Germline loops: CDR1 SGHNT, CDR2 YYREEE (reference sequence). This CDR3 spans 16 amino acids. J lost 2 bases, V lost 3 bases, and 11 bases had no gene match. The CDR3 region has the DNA TGTGCCAGCAGCTCAAATAGCGGGCCCTCTCCCTACGAGCAGTACTTC. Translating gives CASSSNSGPSPYEQYF.

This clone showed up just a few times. For the CDR3, the DNA is TGTGCCAGCAGCGAGATAACAGGGGCGAACACTGAAGCTTTCTTT. Protein product: CASSEITGANTEAFF. The J gene is TRBJ1-1, the V gene TRBV6-5, with 7 nucleotides matching TRBD1. This CDR3 is 15 amino acids long. Trimming removed 6 bases from V and 1 base from J; junction bases left unmatched: 8. CDR1 and CDR2 from the germline V gene are MNHEY and SVGAGI.

The DNA of the CDR3 is TGTGCCAGCAGCCCTAGGTCCTGGGACAATGAGCAGTTCTTC. Encoded protein: CASSPRSWDNEQFF. The chain carries TRBV13 and TRBJ2-1; D is uncertain. Germline values: CDR1 PRHDT, CDR2 FYEKMQ (reference sequence). The CDR3 has 14 residues. Trimming shortened V by 5 bases and J by 5 bases, and 13 bases separated the two germline ends.

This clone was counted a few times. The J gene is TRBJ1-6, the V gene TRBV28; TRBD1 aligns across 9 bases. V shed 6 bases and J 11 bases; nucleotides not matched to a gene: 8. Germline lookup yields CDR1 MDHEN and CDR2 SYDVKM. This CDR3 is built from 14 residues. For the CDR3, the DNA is TGTGCCAGCAGACAAACAGGGGGCTTTACACCCCTCCACTTT. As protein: CASRQTGGFTPLHF.

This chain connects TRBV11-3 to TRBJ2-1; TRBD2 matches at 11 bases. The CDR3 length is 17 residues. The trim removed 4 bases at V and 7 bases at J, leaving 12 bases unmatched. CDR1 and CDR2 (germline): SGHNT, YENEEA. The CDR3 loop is CASSSGLAGDWGNEQFF. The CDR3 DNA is TGTGCCAGCAGCTCCGGACTAGCGGGTGACTGGGGAAATGAGCAGTTCTTC. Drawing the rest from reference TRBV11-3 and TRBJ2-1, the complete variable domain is EAGVVQSPRYKIIEKKQPVAFWCNPISGHNTLYWYLQNLGQGPELLIRYENEEAVDDSQLPKDRFSAERLKGVDSTLKIQPAELGDSAVYLCASSSGLAGDWGNEQFFGPGTRLTVL.

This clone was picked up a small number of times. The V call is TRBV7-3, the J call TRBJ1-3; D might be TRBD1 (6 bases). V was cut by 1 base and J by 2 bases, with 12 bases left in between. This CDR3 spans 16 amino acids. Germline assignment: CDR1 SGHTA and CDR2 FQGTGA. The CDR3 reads CASSLSGPGAGNTIYF. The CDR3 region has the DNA TGTGCCAGCAGCTTAAGTGGACCAGGGGCTGGAAACACCATATATTTT.

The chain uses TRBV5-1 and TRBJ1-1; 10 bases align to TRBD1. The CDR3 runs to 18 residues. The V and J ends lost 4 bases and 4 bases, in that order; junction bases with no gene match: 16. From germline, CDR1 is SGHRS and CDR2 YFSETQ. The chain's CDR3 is CASSLVGTGERMGTEAFF. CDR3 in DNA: TGCGCCAGCAGCCTGGTTGGGACAGGGGAAAGGATGGGCACTGAAGCTTTCTTT.

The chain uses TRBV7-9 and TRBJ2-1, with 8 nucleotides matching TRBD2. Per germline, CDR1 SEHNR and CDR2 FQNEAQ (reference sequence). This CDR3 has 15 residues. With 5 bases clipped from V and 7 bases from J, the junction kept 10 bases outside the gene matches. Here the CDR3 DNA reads TGTGCCAGCAGCCCCACCGGGACTAGGGGGAATGAGCAGTTCTTC. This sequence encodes CASSPTGTRGNEQFF.

CDR3 amino acids: CASSSLLTGGLGQETQYF. The CDR3, as DNA: TGTGCCAGCAGCTCCCTCTTAACAGGGGGTTTAGGGCAAGAGACCCAGTACTTC. This chain links TRBV13 with TRBJ2-5, with TRBD1 matching 8 bases. CDR3 length: 18 amino acids. Germline V gives CDR1 PRHDT, CDR2 FYEKMQ (reference sequence). The V gene end was trimmed by 4 bases and the J gene end by 2 bases; junction bases not matched to a gene: 15.

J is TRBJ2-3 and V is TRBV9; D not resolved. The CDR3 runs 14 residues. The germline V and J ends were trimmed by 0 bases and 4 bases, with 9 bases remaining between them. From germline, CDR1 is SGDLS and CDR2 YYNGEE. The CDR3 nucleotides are TGTGCCAGCAGCGTAGACATGGCTTCAGATACGCAGTATTTT. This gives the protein CASSVDMASDTQYF.

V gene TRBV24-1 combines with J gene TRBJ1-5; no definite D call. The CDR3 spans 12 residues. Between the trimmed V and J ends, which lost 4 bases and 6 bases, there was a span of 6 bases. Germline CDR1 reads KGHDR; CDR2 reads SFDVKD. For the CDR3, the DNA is TGTGCCACCAGTGACTCGGGTCAGCCCCAGCATTTT. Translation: CATSDSGQPQHF.

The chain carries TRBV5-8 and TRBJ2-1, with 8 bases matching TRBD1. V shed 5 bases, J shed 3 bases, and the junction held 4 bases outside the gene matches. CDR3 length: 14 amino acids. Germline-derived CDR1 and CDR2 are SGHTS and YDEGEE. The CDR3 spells CASRFTGGYNEQFF. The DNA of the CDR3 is TGTGCCAGCAGATTTACAGGGGGCTACAATGAGCAGTTCTTC.

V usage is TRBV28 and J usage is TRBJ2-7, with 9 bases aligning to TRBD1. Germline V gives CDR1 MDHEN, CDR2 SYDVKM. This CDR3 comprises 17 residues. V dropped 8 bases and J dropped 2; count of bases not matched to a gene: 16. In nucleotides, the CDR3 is TGTGCCAGCGGCCCCGGGACAGGGCTTTTACCCGCCTACGAGCAGTACTTC. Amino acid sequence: CASGPGTGLLPAYEQYF. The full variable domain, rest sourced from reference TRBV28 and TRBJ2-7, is DVKVTQSSRYLVKRTGEKVFLECVQDMDHENMFWYRQDPGLGLRLIYFSYDVKMKEKGDIPEGYSVSREKKERFSLILESASTNQTSMYLCASGPGTGLLPAYEQYFGPGTRLTVT.

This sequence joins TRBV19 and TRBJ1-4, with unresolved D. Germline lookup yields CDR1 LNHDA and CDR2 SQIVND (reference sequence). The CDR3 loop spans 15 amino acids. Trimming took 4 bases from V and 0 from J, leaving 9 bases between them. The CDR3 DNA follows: TGTGCCAGTAGTAGTGGAGTTGCAACTAATGAAAAACTGTTTTTT. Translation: CASSSGVATNEKLFF.

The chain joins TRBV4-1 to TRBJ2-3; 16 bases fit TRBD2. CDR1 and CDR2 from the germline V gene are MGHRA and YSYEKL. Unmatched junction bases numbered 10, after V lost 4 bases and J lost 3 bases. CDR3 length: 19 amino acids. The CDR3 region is CASSPRGTSGGGRTDTQYF. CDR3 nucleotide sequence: TGCGCCAGCAGCCCCCGGGGGACTAGCGGGGGGGGAAGGACAGATACGCAGTATTTT.

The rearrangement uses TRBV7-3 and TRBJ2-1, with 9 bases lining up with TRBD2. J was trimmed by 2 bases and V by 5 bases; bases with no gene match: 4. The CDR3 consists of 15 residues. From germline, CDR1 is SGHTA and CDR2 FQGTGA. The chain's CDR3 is CASSQAGGTYNEQFF. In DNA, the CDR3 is TGTGCCAGCAGCCAAGCGGGAGGAACCTACAATGAGCAGTTCTTC.

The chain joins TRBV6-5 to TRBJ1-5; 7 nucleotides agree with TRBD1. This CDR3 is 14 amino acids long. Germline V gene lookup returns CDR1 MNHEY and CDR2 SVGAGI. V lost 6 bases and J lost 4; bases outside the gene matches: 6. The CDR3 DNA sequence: TGTGCCAGCAGCGAGCAGGGGGATAATCAGCCCCAGCATTTT. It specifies CASSEQGDNQPQHF.

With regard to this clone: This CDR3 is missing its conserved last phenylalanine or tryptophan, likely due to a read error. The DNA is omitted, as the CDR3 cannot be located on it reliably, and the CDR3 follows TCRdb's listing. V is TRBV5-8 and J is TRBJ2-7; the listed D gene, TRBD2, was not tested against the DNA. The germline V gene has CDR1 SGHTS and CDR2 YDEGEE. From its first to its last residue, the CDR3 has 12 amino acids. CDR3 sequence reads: CASSFSFTPPIY.

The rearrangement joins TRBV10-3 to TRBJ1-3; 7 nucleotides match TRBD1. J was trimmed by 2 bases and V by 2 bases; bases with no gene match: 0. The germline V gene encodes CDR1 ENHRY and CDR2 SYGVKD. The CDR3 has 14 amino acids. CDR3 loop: CAISETGAGNTIYF. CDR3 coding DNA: TGTGCCATCAGTGAGACAGGGGCTGGAAACACCATATATTTT.

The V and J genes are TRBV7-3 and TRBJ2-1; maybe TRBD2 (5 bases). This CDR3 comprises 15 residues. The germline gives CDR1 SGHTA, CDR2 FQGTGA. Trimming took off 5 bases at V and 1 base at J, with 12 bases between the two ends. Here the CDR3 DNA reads TGTGCCAGCAGCCAAACCGTAGCGTCCTACAATGAGCAGTTCTTC. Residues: CASSQTVASYNEQFF.

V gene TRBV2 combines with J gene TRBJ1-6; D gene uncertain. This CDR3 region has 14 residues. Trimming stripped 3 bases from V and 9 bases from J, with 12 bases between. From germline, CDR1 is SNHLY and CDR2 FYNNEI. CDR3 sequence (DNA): TGTGCCAGCAGTGAGCCGGCCGCGGGTTCACCCCTCCACTTT. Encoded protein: CASSEPAAGSPLHF.

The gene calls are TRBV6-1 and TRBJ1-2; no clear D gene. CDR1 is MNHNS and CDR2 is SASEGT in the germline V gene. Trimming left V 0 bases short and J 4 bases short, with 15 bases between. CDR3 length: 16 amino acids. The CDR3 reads CASSEAGRPNSYGYTF. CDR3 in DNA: TGTGCCAGCAGTGAAGCCGGAAGGCCAAACAGCTATGGCTACACCTTC.

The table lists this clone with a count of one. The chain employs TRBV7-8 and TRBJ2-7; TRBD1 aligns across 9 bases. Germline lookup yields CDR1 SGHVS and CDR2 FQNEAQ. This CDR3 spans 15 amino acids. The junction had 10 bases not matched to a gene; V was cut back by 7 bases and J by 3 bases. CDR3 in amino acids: CASTPDRGAYYEQYF. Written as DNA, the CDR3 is TGTGCCAGCACCCCCGACAGGGGGGCTTACTACGAGCAGTACTTC.

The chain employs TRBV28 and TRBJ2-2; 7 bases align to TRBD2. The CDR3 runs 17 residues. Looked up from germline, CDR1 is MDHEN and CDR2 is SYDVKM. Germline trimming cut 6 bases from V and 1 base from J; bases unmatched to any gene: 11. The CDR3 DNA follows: TGTGCCAGCAGACGACAGCCCGGCGGGGGGAACACCGGGGAGCTGTTTTTT. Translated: CASRRQPGGGNTGELFF.